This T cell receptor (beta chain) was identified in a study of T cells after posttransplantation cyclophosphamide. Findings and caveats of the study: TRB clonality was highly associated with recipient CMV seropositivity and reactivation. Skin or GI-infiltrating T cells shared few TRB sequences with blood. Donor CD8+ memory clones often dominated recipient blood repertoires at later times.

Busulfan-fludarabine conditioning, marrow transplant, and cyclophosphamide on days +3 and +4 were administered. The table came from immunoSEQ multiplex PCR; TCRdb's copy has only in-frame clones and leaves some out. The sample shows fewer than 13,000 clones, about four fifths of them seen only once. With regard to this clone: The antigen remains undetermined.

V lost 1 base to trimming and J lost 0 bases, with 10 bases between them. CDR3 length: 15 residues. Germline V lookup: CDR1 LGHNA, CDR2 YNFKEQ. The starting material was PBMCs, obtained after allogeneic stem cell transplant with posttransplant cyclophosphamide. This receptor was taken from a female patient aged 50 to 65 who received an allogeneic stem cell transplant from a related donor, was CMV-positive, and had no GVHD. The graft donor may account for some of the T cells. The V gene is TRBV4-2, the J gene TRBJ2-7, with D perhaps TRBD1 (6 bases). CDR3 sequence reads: CASSQAQGLSYEQYF. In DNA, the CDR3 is TGTGCCAGCAGCCAAGCCCAGGGGCTCTCCTACGAGCAGTACTTC.